Below are 29 T cell receptor beta chains sequenced from a single sample in a study of blood T cell repertoires in COVID-19. Clones were sequenced by immunoSEQ multiplex PCR, and TCRdb holds only the in-frame ones, with some missing. The repertoire holds roughly 140,000 clones, around four fifths seen once, with less than 2.5% in the top ten. Sequencing was performed on peripheral blood. The receptors stem from a man in his 70s with acute or convalescent COVID-19.

The chain combines TRBV5-1 with TRBJ1-2, with D possibly TRBD1 on 6 matching bases. From germline, CDR1 is SGHRS and CDR2 YFSETQ. V gave up 0 bases and J gave up 6 bases, with 18 bases separating them. The CDR3 runs to 16 residues. The CDR3 nucleotides read TGCGCCAGCAGCTTGGACGCCCCCAGGGGCCGGGATGGCTACACCTTC. This encodes CASSLDAPRGRDGYTF. Complete variable domain (other parts from reference TRBV5-1 and TRBJ1-2): KAGVTQTPRYLIKTRGQQVTLSCSPISGHRSVSWYQQTPGQGLQFLFEYFSETQRNKGNFPGRFSGRQFSNSRSEMNVSTLELGDSALYLCASSLDAPRGRDGYTFGSGTRLTVV.

The rearrangement uses TRBV28 and TRBJ2-2; 8 nucleotides line up with TRBD2. This CDR3 spans 15 amino acids. After removal of 7 bases from V and 5 bases from J, the junction contained 9 bases not matched to a gene. The germline V gene encodes CDR1 MDHEN and CDR2 SYDVKM. The CDR3 spells CASITSGRGTGELFF. CDR3 in DNA: TGTGCCAGCATCACTAGCGGAAGGGGGACCGGGGAGCTGTTTTTT.

The gene calls are TRBV12-3 or TRBV12-4 and TRBJ2-1; D may be TRBD1 (6 bases). This CDR3 is 13 amino acids long. The ends were cut back, 8 bases at V and 0 bases at J, with 8 bases in the middle. CDR3 sequence (DNA): TGTGCCAGCGGGGGCTACTCCTACAATGAGCAGTTCTTC. Residues: CASGGYSYNEQFF.

The chain couples TRBV29-1 to TRBJ1-2; no firm D call. Germline values: CDR1 SQVTM, CDR2 ANQGSEA. V lost 0 bases and J 8 bases, leaving 13 bases between the germline ends. This CDR3 contains 13 residues. CDR3 in amino acids: CSVEEAPGWGYTF. CDR3 bases: TGCAGCGTTGAAGAGGCGCCAGGATGGGGCTACACCTTC.

The rearrangement uses TRBV5-1 and TRBJ2-7; possibly TRBD1 for D (5 bases). Per the germline V gene, CDR1 is SGHRS and CDR2 is YFSETQ. The CDR3 consists of 14 residues. Trimming took off 7 bases at V and 5 bases at J, with 19 bases between the two ends. In DNA, the CDR3 is TGCGCCAGCGGAACAGGATCACAGCCCAACGAGCAGTACTTC. As protein: CASGTGSQPNEQYF. Combining the CDR3 with reference TRBV5-1 and TRBJ2-7 gives the whole variable domain KAGVTQTPRYLIKTRGQQVTLSCSPISGHRSVSWYQQTPGQGLQFLFEYFSETQRNKGNFPGRFSGRQFSNSRSEMNVSTLELGDSALYLCASGTGSQPNEQYFGPGTRLTVT.

The CDR3 protein is CASSSGEIRGEKLFF. In nucleotides, the CDR3 is TGTGCCAGCAGTTCGGGGGAGATTAGAGGTGAAAAACTGTTTTTT. The genes are TRBV25-1 and TRBJ1-4, with D possibly being TRBD1 (5 bases). Trimming left V 5 bases short and J 7 bases short, with 17 bases between. CDR1 is MGHDK and CDR2 is SYGVNS in the germline V gene. This CDR3 spans 15 amino acids. Filled out from reference TRBV25-1 and TRBJ1-4, the complete variable domain reads EADIYQTPRYLVIGTGKKITLECSQTMGHDKMYWYQQDPGMELHLIHYSYGVNSTEKGDLSSESTVSRIRTEHFPLTLESARPSHTSQYLCASSSGEIRGEKLFFGSGTQLSVL.

There are a few counts of this clone. This chain links TRBV5-5 with TRBJ1-1; 9 bases line up with TRBD1. This CDR3 spans 15 amino acids. Trimming removed 4 bases from V and 4 bases from J; junction bases left unmatched: 8. Germline V gives CDR1 SGHKS, CDR2 YYEKEE (reference sequence). The CDR3 spells CASSLQYRGPTEAFF. The CDR3 DNA reads TGTGCCAGCAGCCTCCAATACAGGGGGCCCACTGAAGCTTTCTTT.

The genes are TRBV28 and TRBJ2-7, with TRBD1 matching over 11 bases. Germline V gene sequence: CDR1 MDHEN, CDR2 SYDVKM. CDR3 size: 14 residues. The J segment lost 0 bases and the V segment lost 8 bases, leaving 3 bases of the junction unmatched. The CDR3 DNA reads as TGTGCCAGCCGGGGGACAGGGGGCTCCTACGAGCAGTACTTC. Protein product: CASRGTGGSYEQYF.

This chain links TRBV7-3 with TRBJ2-3; tentative D call: TRBD2 (6 bases). Trimming stripped 4 bases from V and 1 base from J, with 12 bases between. There are 15 residues in the CDR3. The germline CDR1 and CDR2 sequences are SGHTA and FQGTGA. CDR3: CASSSTSLRTDTQYF. Here the CDR3 DNA reads TGTGCCAGCAGCTCCACTAGCCTGCGCACAGATACGCAGTATTTT.

The rearrangement uses TRBV18 and TRBJ2-7, with D tentatively TRBD2 (6 bases). Between the trimmed V and J ends, which lost 3 bases and 3 bases, there was a span of 9 bases. This CDR3 region has 13 residues. The germline gives CDR1 KGHSH, CDR2 LQKENI. CDR3 nucleotide sequence: TGTGCCAGCTCACCGGCGGGATTCTACGAGCAGTACTTC. This encodes CASSPAGFYEQYF.

The chain is built from TRBV5-8 and TRBJ1-4; 7 bases map to TRBD1. CDR3 length equals 14 residues. With V trimmed by 4 bases and J by 7 bases, 7 bases remained unmatched. CDR1 is SGHTS, CDR2 YDEGEE, per germline. The CDR3 coding sequence is TGTGCCAGCAGCCTGACAGGGATACGTGAAAAACTGTTTTTT. As protein: CASSLTGIREKLFF.

This sequence joins TRBV28 and TRBJ1-6; 10 bases agree with TRBD1. Per germline, CDR1 MDHEN and CDR2 SYDVKM. The V segment lost 8 bases and the J segment 4 bases; nucleotides outside the gene matches: 8. CDR3 length: 16 amino acids. The CDR3 region is CASGTGTGAYNSPLHF. DNA for the CDR3: TGTGCCAGCGGAACCGGGACAGGGGCTTATAATTCACCCCTCCACTTT.

CDR3 loop: CASREGTNYGYTF. CDR3 DNA: TGCGCCAGCAGGGAGGGAACAAACTATGGCTACACCTTC. The V call is TRBV5-1, the J call TRBJ1-2; no clear D. The germline gives CDR1 SGHRS, CDR2 YFSETQ. The V and J ends lost 5 bases and 2 bases respectively, with 10 bases between them. The CDR3 spans 13 residues. Based on the CDR3 plus reference TRBV5-1 and TRBJ1-2, the full variable domain is KAGVTQTPRYLIKTRGQQVTLSCSPISGHRSVSWYQQTPGQGLQFLFEYFSETQRNKGNFPGRFSGRQFSNSRSEMNVSTLELGDSALYLCASREGTNYGYTFGSGTRLTVV.

The CDR3, as DNA: TGTGCCAGTAGTATCCACAGGGGGGCCTACAATGAGCAGTTCTTC. It encodes CASSIHRGAYNEQFF. J is TRBJ2-1 and V is TRBV19; TRBD1 matches at 8 bases. The CDR3 runs 15 residues. Germline CDR1 and CDR2: LNHDA and SQIVND (reference sequence). Unmatched junction bases numbered 3, after V lost 3 bases and J lost 2 bases.

The V gene is TRBV12-5, the J gene TRBJ1-2, with a tentative D call TRBD1 (5 bases). This CDR3 is built from 15 residues. Trimming shortened V by 7 bases and J by 4 bases, and 19 bases separated the two germline ends. Germline V gene data show CDR1 as LGHNT and CDR2 as FRNRAP. CDR3 sequence (DNA): TGTGCTAGTGCCACGAGCGACGGAAGGGGCTATGGCTACACCTTC. Its protein is CASATSDGRGYGYTF.

This sequence joins TRBV5-5 and TRBJ2-5; D possibly corresponds to TRBD2 (6 bases). V gave up 4 bases and J gave up 1 base, with 11 bases separating them. The CDR3 is 14 residues long. Germline V gives CDR1 SGHKS, CDR2 YYEKEE (reference sequence). The CDR3 region has the DNA TGTGCCAGCAGCCTCGGAGGGGCCCAAGAGACCCAGTACTTC. Translation: CASSLGGAQETQYF.

The J gene is TRBJ2-3, the V gene TRBV18; 11 nucleotides agree with TRBD2. Germline CDR1 reads KGHSH; CDR2 reads LQKENI. V gave up 5 bases and J gave up 5 bases; unmatched junction bases: 6. This CDR3 spans 15 amino acids. The CDR3 spells CASSATSGEEDTQYF. CDR3 sequence (DNA): TGTGCCAGCTCAGCGACTAGCGGGGAGGAAGATACGCAGTATTTT. Together with reference TRBV18 and TRBJ2-3, the CDR3 gives the full variable domain: NAGVMQNPRHLVRRRGQEARLRCSPMKGHSHVYWYRQLPEEGLKFMVYLQKENIIDESGMPKERFSAEFPKEGPSILRIQQVVRGDSAAYFCASSATSGEEDTQYFGPGTRLTVL.

This sequence joins TRBV27 and TRBJ1-5; 11 nucleotides match TRBD1. The germline V gene has CDR1 MNHEY and CDR2 SMNVEV (reference sequence). This CDR3 has 18 residues. The ends lost 3 bases at V and 3 bases at J; junction bases unmatched: 10. This CDR3 reads CASSFRKGQGGTNQPQHF. The CDR3 DNA follows: TGTGCCAGCAGTTTCCGGAAGGGACAGGGGGGCACCAATCAGCCCCAGCATTTT.

The chain couples TRBV5-1 to TRBJ2-7; D remains unclear. Germline CDR1 is SGHRS and CDR2 is YFSETQ. The length of the CDR3 is 14 residues. In DNA form, the CDR3 reads TGCCCTACCAAATTGGGTTGGAGCTCCTACGAGCAGTACTTC. This codes for CPTKLGWSSYEQYF.

V gene TRBV19 combines with J gene TRBJ2-7; 8 bases map to TRBD2. Germline V gene data show CDR1 as LNHDA and CDR2 as SQIVND (reference sequence). The CDR3 loop spans 14 amino acids. Germline trimming cut 3 bases from V and 3 bases from J; bases unmatched to any gene: 4. CDR3 sequence: CASSISRGGYEQYF. The CDR3 DNA is TGTGCCAGTAGTATTAGCCGGGGGGGCTACGAGCAGTACTTC.

The chain recombines TRBV6-4 with TRBJ2-3; 10 bases agree with TRBD2. This CDR3 region has 14 residues. CDR1 and CDR2 (germline): MRHNA, SNTAGT. V lost 3 bases to trimming and J lost 5 bases; unmatched junction nucleotides: 2. CDR3 in amino acids: CASSELAGQDTQYF. The DNA for the CDR3 is TGTGCCAGCAGTGAACTAGCGGGACAAGATACGCAGTATTTT.

The gene calls are TRBV6-5 and TRBJ1-4, with TRBD1 identical over 8 bases. This CDR3 has 14 residues. Trimming removed 7 bases from V and 7 bases from J; junction bases left unmatched: 8. Per germline, CDR1 MNHEY and CDR2 SVGAGI. Here the CDR3 reads CASIPGGRSEKLFF. CDR3 DNA sequence: TGTGCCAGCATCCCAGGGGGCAGGAGTGAAAAACTGTTTTTT.

This chain joins TRBV28 and TRBJ1-2, with 7 nucleotides matching TRBD1. CDR1 is MDHEN and CDR2 is SYDVKM in the germline V gene. Germline trimming cut 1 base from V and 2 bases from J; bases unmatched to any gene: 10. This CDR3 has 17 residues. CDR3 residues: CASSLSSQGKSNYGYTF. The DNA of the CDR3 is TGTGCCAGCAGTTTATCGTCACAGGGGAAGTCGAACTATGGCTACACCTTC.

The gene calls are TRBV24-1 and TRBJ2-1; tentative D call: TRBD2 (6 bases). From germline, CDR1 is KGHDR and CDR2 SFDVKD. CDR3 length equals 15 residues. V was shortened by 5 bases and J by 5 bases, with 15 bases between the two germline ends. For the CDR3, the DNA is TGTGCCACCAGTGCCTCAACTAGCCCAAACAATGAGCAGTTCTTC. Translated: CATSASTSPNNEQFF.

The gene calls are TRBV6-5 and TRBJ1-2, with 11 bases lining up with TRBD1. The CDR3 is 15 residues long. CDR1 MNHEY and CDR2 SVGAGI come from the germline V gene. Trimming cost V 5 bases and J 7 bases; bases outside gene matches: 9. CDR3 sequence (DNA): TGTGCCAGCAGTAACCTCGGACAGGGGGCCGCTGGCTACACCTTC. This gives the protein CASSNLGQGAAGYTF.

The gene calls are TRBV5-5 and TRBJ2-1, with D possibly TRBD1 on 6 matching bases. Trimming took off 7 bases at V and 7 bases at J, with 18 bases between the two ends. This CDR3 region has 14 residues. Germline CDR1 and CDR2: SGHKS and YYEKEE (reference sequence). The CDR3 loop is CASGRRGIENEQFF. The DNA of the CDR3 is TGTGCCAGCGGTCGAAGGGGGATAGAGAATGAGCAGTTCTTC. The whole variable domain, remainder taken from reference TRBV5-5 and TRBJ2-1, is DAGVTQSPTHLIKTRGQQVTLRCSPISGHKSVSWYQQVLGQGPQFIFQYYEKEERGRGNFPDRFSARQFPNYSSELNVNALLLGDSALYLCASGRRGIENEQFFGPGTRLTVL.

The rearrangement links TRBV5-8 to TRBJ2-7, with D unresolved. Trimming stripped 3 bases from V and 9 bases from J, with 4 bases between. Germline CDR1 is SGHTS and CDR2 is YDEGEE. CDR3 length: 9 amino acids. Here the CDR3 DNA reads TGTGCCAGCAGCTCTTCGCAGTACTTC. Translating it yields CASSSSQYF.

The gene calls are TRBV10-3 and TRBJ1-1; 7 bases are a match to TRBD1. This CDR3 comprises 16 residues. The V gene end was trimmed by 11 bases and the J gene end by 1 base; junction bases not matched to a gene: 16. The V gene's germline CDR1 is ENHRY and CDR2 SYGVKD. The CDR3 is CAVSYSWDSRNTEAFF. In DNA form, the CDR3 reads TGTGCCGTATCTTATTCGTGGGACAGTCGGAACACTGAAGCTTTCTTT.

This clone appeared a few times. The chain uses TRBV6-5 and TRBJ1-6; D is undetermined. Trimming took 7 bases from V and 4 from J, leaving 14 bases between them. Per the germline V gene, CDR1 is MNHEY and CDR2 is SVGAGI. The CDR3 length is 15 residues. CDR3 bases: TGTGCCAGCACCCCGTGGCGAGGGTATAATTCACCCCTCCACTTT. Translation: CASTPWRGYNSPLHF.